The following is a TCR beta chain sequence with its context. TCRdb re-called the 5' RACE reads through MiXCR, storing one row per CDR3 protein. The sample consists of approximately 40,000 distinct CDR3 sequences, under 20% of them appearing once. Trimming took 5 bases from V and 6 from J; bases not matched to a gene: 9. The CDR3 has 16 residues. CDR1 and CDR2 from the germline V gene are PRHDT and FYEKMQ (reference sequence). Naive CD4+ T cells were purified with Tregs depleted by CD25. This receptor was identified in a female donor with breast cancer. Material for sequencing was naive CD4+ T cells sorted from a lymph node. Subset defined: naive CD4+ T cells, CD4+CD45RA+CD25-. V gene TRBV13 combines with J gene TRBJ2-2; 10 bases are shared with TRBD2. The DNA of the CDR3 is TGTGCCAGCAGCCCCCGATTAGCGGGAGGTTCCGGGGAGCTGTTTTTT. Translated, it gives CASSPRLAGGSGELFF.